One and the same sample provided the 17 T cell receptor beta chains below, sequenced in a study of cytomegalovirus exposure and HLA in healthy donors. Amplification used 60 Vbeta primers and 13 Jbeta primers. Sequencing was performed with immunoSEQ multiplex PCR; in TCRdb, only in-frame clones are kept and a portion is missing. The table includes 150,000 or so clones, more than 80% detected once. The sequenced sample was PBMCs. These receptors came from a woman between 18 and 30 years old in good health and CMV-seropositive.

This sequence joins TRBV4-3 and TRBJ1-1; a weak D match, TRBD1 (5 bases). Germline V gene data show CDR1 as LGHNA and CDR2 as YSLEER. This CDR3 has 15 residues. V lost 4 bases and J 3 bases, leaving 15 bases between the germline ends. CDR3 protein: CASSPLTDRYTEAFF. Written as DNA, the CDR3 is TGCGCCAGCAGCCCCCTCACCGACAGATACACTGAAGCTTTCTTT.

The rearrangement links TRBV6-1 to TRBJ2-2; TRBD1 aligns across 7 bases. The CDR3 runs 14 residues. Trimming took 10 bases from V and 4 from J; bases not matched to a gene: 9. Germline lookup yields CDR1 MNHNS and CDR2 SASEGT. CDR3 in DNA: TGTGCCACAAGCAACAGGGGCGTCACCGGGGAGCTGTTTTTT. Translating gives CATSNRGVTGELFF.

The CDR3 here is CASSPPGGGDYGYTF. The CDR3 nucleotides read TGTGCCAGCAGCCCGCCGGGGGGGGGAGACTATGGCTACACCTTC. The chain joins TRBV7-9 to TRBJ1-2, with TRBD1 as a possible D gene (5 bases). Trimming removed 5 bases at V and 3 bases at J, with 16 bases between. Per the germline V gene, CDR1 is SEHNR and CDR2 is FQNEAQ (reference sequence). The CDR3 has 15 residues. The complete variable domain, with remaining parts taken from reference TRBV7-9 and TRBJ1-2, reads DTGVSQNPRHKITKRGQNVTFRCDPISEHNRLYWYRQTLGQGPEFLTYFQNEAQLEKSRLLSDRFSAERPKGSFSTLEIQRTEQGDSAMYLCASSPPGGGDYGYTFGSGTRLTVV.

The genes are TRBV27 and TRBJ2-7; a possible D gene is TRBD1 (5 bases). The CDR3 runs to 16 residues. V shed 5 bases and J shed 4 bases, with 21 bases lying between them. Germline CDR1 MNHEY, CDR2 SMNVEV (reference sequence). Written as DNA, the CDR3 is TGTGCCAGCAGTCCCACTCGGGTGGCAGGGCGGTACGAGCAGTACTTC. The encoded protein is CASSPTRVAGRYEQYF.

V and J are TRBV25-1 and TRBJ2-7; 7 nucleotides line up with TRBD1. The J segment lost 12 bases and the V segment lost 1 base, leaving 15 bases of the junction unmatched. Per the germline V gene, CDR1 is MGHDK and CDR2 is SYGVNS. CDR3 length: 15 residues. The CDR3, as DNA: TGTGCCAGCAGTGAATGGGGCAGGGGGTGTGAGAAGGGGTACTTC. Translating gives CASSEWGRGCEKGYF.

The chain is built from TRBV5-6 and TRBJ1-6, with 9 bases fitting TRBD1. V lost 4 bases, J lost 3 bases, and 2 bases stayed unmatched. The CDR3 covers 15 residues. Per the germline V gene, CDR1 is SGHDT and CDR2 is YYEEEE. CDR3 DNA: TGTGCCAGCAGCCCGGGACAGGGCTATAATTCACCCCTCCACTTT. Translating gives CASSPGQGYNSPLHF.

The chain couples TRBV7-9 to TRBJ2-3; TRBD2 matches at 8 bases. The V and J ends lost 3 bases and 3 bases, in that order; junction bases with no gene match: 8. Germline V gives CDR1 SEHNR, CDR2 FQNEAQ (reference sequence). CDR3 length: 16 residues. CDR3 nucleotides: TGTGCCAGCAGCTTGATGGCGGGGGGCCTAACAGATACGCAGTATTTT. It translates to CASSLMAGGLTDTQYF.

The chain uses TRBV6-4 and TRBJ1-1, with TRBD1 as a possible D gene (5 bases). Germline V gene data show CDR1 as MRHNA and CDR2 as SNTAGT. The germline V and J ends were trimmed by 0 bases and 5 bases, with 16 bases remaining between them. The CDR3 consists of 16 residues. The CDR3 spells CASSDSPDGGSTEAFF. The CDR3 DNA sequence: TGTGCCAGCAGTGACTCCCCGGACGGGGGTAGTACTGAAGCTTTCTTT.

The rearrangement joins TRBV6-6 to TRBJ2-5; TRBD2 is a possible D gene (7 bases). The length of the CDR3 is 15 residues. With 6 bases removed from V and 5 bases from J, the gap between germline ends came to 19 bases. Germline values: CDR1 MNHNY, CDR2 SVGAGI (reference sequence). As DNA, the CDR3 is TGTGCCAGCAGGGACCCCGGGGGGCGACGGGAGACCCAGTACTTC. It translates to CASRDPGGRRETQYF.

This chain links TRBV6-1 with TRBJ2-4; the match to TRBD1 covers 7 bases. The trim removed 4 bases at V and 4 bases at J, leaving 7 bases unmatched. The CDR3 runs to 15 residues. Germline CDR1 reads MNHNS; CDR2 reads SASEGT. The CDR3 sequence: CASSGETGWKNIQYF. In DNA form, the CDR3 reads TGTGCCAGCAGTGGAGAGACAGGGTGGAAAAACATTCAGTACTTC.

The CDR3 DNA sequence: TGCGCCAGCAGCTTGGGGCAGGGCAGCTCCTATAATTCACCCCTCCACTTT. This translates into CASSLGQGSSYNSPLHF. V is TRBV5-1 and J is TRBJ1-6, with TRBD1 as a possible D gene (5 bases). Per germline, CDR1 SGHRS and CDR2 YFSETQ. The CDR3 spans 17 residues. V lost 0 bases to trimming and J lost 0 bases, with 10 bases between them.

The chain recombines TRBV13 with TRBJ1-3; 7 nucleotides agree with TRBD1. CDR3 length: 17 residues. V gave up 3 bases and J gave up 3 bases; unmatched junction bases: 11. Germline-derived CDR1 and CDR2 are PRHDT and FYEKMQ (reference sequence). CDR3 sequence: CASSFGTASSGGNTIYF. Written as DNA, the CDR3 is TGTGCCAGCAGCTTCGGGACAGCCAGCTCTGGTGGAAACACCATATATTTT.

The genes are TRBV10-2 and TRBJ1-5, with D perhaps TRBD1 (5 bases). In germline, CDR1 is WSHSY, CDR2 SAAADI. The CDR3 is made up of 11 amino acids. V was cut by 3 bases and J by 9 bases, with 6 bases left in between. The CDR3 here is CASSDGGPQHF. The CDR3 DNA is TGCGCCAGCAGTGACGGGGGGCCCCAGCATTTT.

The chain carries TRBV9 and TRBJ1-4; no reliable D call. Germline V gives CDR1 SGDLS, CDR2 YYNGEE. With 1 base removed from V and 8 bases from J, the gap between germline ends came to 15 bases. This CDR3 is built from 15 residues. The CDR3 DNA reads as TGTGCCAGCAGCGTAAGGTCCGGGGAAAGAGAAAAACTGTTTTTT. Protein sequence: CASSVRSGEREKLFF.

This clone was counted only a few times. The genes are TRBV9 and TRBJ2-2, with 7 bases fitting TRBD1. The CDR3 runs to 15 residues. Germline V CDR1 and CDR2: SGDLS, YYNGEE. The trim removed 3 bases at V and 4 bases at J, leaving 6 bases unmatched. CDR3 nucleotides: TGTGCCAGCAGCGCCGACAGGGTTGGCACCGGGGAGCTGTTTTTT. Amino acid sequence: CASSADRVGTGELFF.

This clone came up once. The V gene is TRBV4-2, the J gene TRBJ1-1; no reliable D call. CDR1 and CDR2 from the germline V gene are LGHNA and YNFKEQ. The CDR3 runs to 15 residues. V was shortened by 1 base and J by 5 bases, with 14 bases between the two germline ends. DNA of the CDR3: TGTGCCAGCAGCCAAGGGGTGGGGAGTTGGACTGAAGCTTTCTTT. Its protein is CASSQGVGSWTEAFF.

A word on this clone: A far more abundant clone sits one base away, making this likely a read error. This specimen includes other DNA sequences encoding the same CDR3. The rearrangement joins TRBV6-6 to TRBJ2-2; 10 bases match TRBD2. Germline V gene lookup returns CDR1 MNHNY and CDR2 SVGAGI (reference sequence). Trimming at V came to 6 bases and at J to 1 base, leaving 2 bases not matched to a gene. This CDR3 comprises 15 residues. The CDR3 region is CASSRLAGNTGELFF. CDR3 DNA sequence: TGTGCCAGCAGCCGACTAGCGGGGAACACCGGGGAGCTGTTTTTT.